This TCR beta chain was identified during a study of blood T cell repertoires in COVID-19. Study at large: Sample material is recorded as cDNA or gDNA derived from T cells, B-cell-depleted T cells, or PBMCs.

The CDR3 sequence is 15 residues long. The trim removed 6 bases at V and 6 bases at J, leaving 8 bases unmatched. CDR1 is SNHLY and CDR2 is FYNNEI in the germline V gene. Produced via immunoSEQ multiplex PCR; TCRdb's table is partial and in-frame only. The data hold about 92,000 clones, with over 60% observed a single time. The source is a man aged 50 or older who had recovered from COVID-19. Sample: peripheral blood. V usage is TRBV2 and J usage is TRBJ1-6; 7 bases align to TRBD1. The CDR3 reads CASSDSGQTNSPLHF. The DNA for the CDR3 is TGTGCCAGCAGCGATTCGGGACAGACTAATTCACCCCTCCACTTT.